A single sample gave rise to the 26 T cell receptor beta chains below, sequenced in a study of CD8 T cells in Susac syndrome. 0.5 to 1 ug RNA was reverse transcribed with random hexamers. TCRdb recomputed calls from the immunoSEQ multiplex PCR reads with MiXCR, one row per CDR3 protein. The data show 170,000 or so distinct CDR3 sequences, 90% to 97% seen once. Material for sequencing was CD4+ T cells from PBMCs. These receptors were collected from a human donor with Susac syndrome.

The chain uses TRBV29-1 and TRBJ2-1; TRBD2 matches 12 bases. Germline assignment: CDR1 SQVTM and CDR2 ANQGSEA. The ends lost 7 bases at V and 4 bases at J; junction bases unmatched: 11. The length of the CDR3 is 16 residues. CDR3 residues: CSAPGLAGGTYNEQFF. The CDR3 nucleotides are TGCAGCGCACCCGGCCTAGCGGGAGGGACGTACAATGAGCAGTTCTTC.

The chain employs TRBV7-9 and TRBJ1-4, with D possibly TRBD1 on 6 matching bases. From germline, CDR1 is SEHNR and CDR2 FQNEAQ (reference sequence). With 5 bases removed from V and 4 bases from J, the gap between germline ends came to 11 bases. The CDR3 runs 14 residues. Here the CDR3 DNA reads TGTGCCAGCAGCCCGACAGGCCTTAATGAAAAACTGTTTTTT. Protein: CASSPTGLNEKLFF.

The rearrangement uses TRBV7-2 and TRBJ2-2; D gene unclear. Germline V lookup: CDR1 SGHTA, CDR2 FQGNSA. The CDR3 is 13 amino acids. V was shortened by 4 bases and J by 6 bases, with 9 bases between the two germline ends. CDR3 loop: CASSYLGPGELFF. CDR3 coding DNA: TGTGCCAGCAGCTACCTCGGTCCCGGGGAGCTGTTTTTT.

This chain's CDR3 is CASSQGVRGGGSNEQFF. The CDR3 DNA reads TGTGCCAGCAGCCAAGGAGTGCGCGGGGGCGGGAGCAATGAGCAGTTCTTC. The rearrangement uses TRBV3-1 and TRBJ2-1, with D possibly being TRBD2 (7 bases). The CDR3 has 17 amino acids. Germline lookup yields CDR1 LGHDT and CDR2 YNNKEL (reference sequence). V dropped 1 base and J dropped 6 bases, with 19 bases sitting between them.

This chain uses TRBV14 with TRBJ2-1; 9 bases are shared with TRBD2. The CDR3 is 15 amino acids. Per the germline V gene, CDR1 is SGHDN and CDR2 is FVKESK. Trimming at V came to 4 bases and at J to 5 bases, leaving 6 bases not matched to a gene. CDR3 bases: TGTGCCAGCAGCCTTCAGGCGGGAGGGGACAATGAGCAGTTCTTC. Protein product: CASSLQAGGDNEQFF.

The chain joins TRBV12-3 or TRBV12-4 to TRBJ2-1, with a possible D match to TRBD2 (6 bases). CDR3 size: 16 residues. With 8 bases removed from V and 7 bases from J, the gap between germline ends came to 24 bases. The CDR3 sequence is CASSIELARPWNEQFF. In DNA form, the CDR3 reads TGTGCCAGCTCCATCGAACTAGCCCGGCCTTGGAATGAGCAGTTCTTC.

The chain recombines TRBV12-3 or TRBV12-4 with TRBJ2-7; D is possibly TRBD1 (6 bases). The V end was cut by 5 bases, the J end by 0 bases, with 20 bases between. This CDR3 spans 17 amino acids. The CDR3 DNA is TGTGCCAGCAGTCTGACAGGTTTATCTGTTCGCTCCTACGAGCAGTACTTC. It encodes CASSLTGLSVRSYEQYF.

The chain links TRBV20-1 to TRBJ2-1; a possible D gene is TRBD1 (6 bases). Trimming cost V 0 bases and J 10 bases, with 16 bases left between them. Per the germline V gene, CDR1 is DFQATT and CDR2 is SNEGSKA (reference sequence). The CDR3 covers 14 residues. The CDR3 nucleotides are TGCAGTGCTAGAGATCCGCCAGGGGCAGGCGAGCAGTTCTTC. This gives the protein CSARDPPGAGEQFF.

The genes are TRBV7-2 and TRBJ2-5, with 7 bases lining up with TRBD1. The CDR3 contains 13 residues. V lost 8 bases, J lost 4 bases, and 7 bases stayed unmatched. Germline CDR1 and CDR2: SGHTA and FQGNSA. The CDR3 DNA reads as TGTGCCAGCGGAACAGGGGATCGAGAGACCCAGTACTTC. Protein sequence: CASGTGDRETQYF.

This chain uses TRBV20-1 with TRBJ2-5; possibly TRBD2 for D (6 bases). This CDR3 comprises 14 residues. Looked up from germline, CDR1 is DFQATT and CDR2 is SNEGSKA (reference sequence). Trimming removed 6 bases at V and 1 base at J, with 15 bases between. CDR3 sequence reads: CSASSGLLQETQYF. CDR3 in DNA: TGCAGTGCGTCCAGCGGGCTACTCCAAGAGACCCAGTACTTC.

Here the CDR3 DNA reads TGTGCCAGCAGTTTAGCGGGGACAGGGGGCGAGCAGTACTTC. Translating gives CASSLAGTGGEQYF. V usage is TRBV12-3 or TRBV12-4 and J usage is TRBJ2-7; 11 nucleotides line up with TRBD1. The junction had 1 base not matched to a gene; V was cut back by 0 bases and J by 6 bases. This CDR3 is built from 14 residues.

The chain uses TRBV11-2 and TRBJ2-2; D not certain. Trimming took off 2 bases at V and 1 base at J, with 2 bases between the two ends. This CDR3 contains 13 residues. CDR1 and CDR2 from the germline V gene are SGHAT and FQNNGV. The CDR3 here is CASSLLNTGELFF. CDR3 DNA: TGTGCCAGCAGCTTATTGAACACCGGGGAGCTGTTTTTT.

The chain combines TRBV29-1 with TRBJ1-2, with D perhaps matching TRBD1 (5 bases). Germline V gene lookup returns CDR1 SQVTM and CDR2 ANQGSEA. The CDR3 runs to 16 residues. V lost 8 bases to trimming and J lost 0 bases, with 22 bases between them. CDR3 loop: CSIGLVGTGANYGYTF. The CDR3 DNA is TGCAGCATAGGGCTTGTCGGGACGGGAGCTAACTATGGCTACACCTTC.

The CDR3 DNA reads TGCGCCAGCAGCTGGGGCAAGGGGTTGGAGACCCAGTACTTC. Residues: CASSWGKGLETQYF. The chain has TRBV5-1 and TRBJ2-5; maybe TRBD1 (5 bases). V lost 3 bases and J 5 bases, leaving 14 bases between the germline ends. Germline CDR1 reads SGHRS; CDR2 reads YFSETQ. The CDR3 consists of 14 residues.

J is TRBJ2-3 and V is TRBV4-2, with TRBD2 matching 8 bases. This CDR3 is 17 amino acids long. Germline V gives CDR1 LGHNA, CDR2 YNFKEQ. J was trimmed by 0 bases and V by 6 bases; bases with no gene match: 11. CDR3 coding DNA: TGTGCCAGCAGGAGGGCGGGAGGAACCTCTAGCACAGATACGCAGTATTTT. This sequence encodes CASRRAGGTSSTDTQYF.

The chain carries TRBV3-1 and TRBJ1-2; no clear D. Germline V lookup: CDR1 LGHDT, CDR2 YNNKEL (reference sequence). V was cut by 0 bases and J by 5 bases, with 13 bases left in between. The CDR3 spans 15 residues. In nucleotides, the CDR3 is TGTGCCAGCAGCCAAGATGTGGGGAGTAGGTATGGCTACACCTTC. As protein: CASSQDVGSRYGYTF. Full variable domain (outside the CDR3, taken from reference TRBV3-1 and TRBJ1-2): DTAVSQTPKYLVTQMGNDKSIKCEQNLGHDTMYWYKQDSKKFLKIMFSYNNKELIINETVPNRFSPKSPDKAHLNLHINSLELGDSAVYFCASSQDVGSRYGYTFGSGTRLTVV.

The chain recombines TRBV29-1 with TRBJ1-2; no clear D gene. The germline CDR1 and CDR2 sequences are SQVTM and ANQGSEA. This CDR3 has 13 residues. Trimming removed 1 base at V and 7 bases at J, with 13 bases between. Here the CDR3 DNA reads TGCAGCGTTGAAGGGGCAGAACCACCTGGCTACACCTTC. Translation: CSVEGAEPPGYTF.

The chain joins TRBV2 to TRBJ2-5; 8 bases line up with TRBD2. Unmatched junction bases numbered 5, after V lost 4 bases and J lost 4 bases. This CDR3 is 14 amino acids long. Germline V gives CDR1 SNHLY, CDR2 FYNNEI. CDR3 sequence reads: CASSGERGSETQYF. The DNA for the CDR3 is TGTGCCAGCAGTGGAGAGCGGGGGTCAGAGACCCAGTACTTC.

The V and J genes are TRBV15 and TRBJ1-1, with 7 nucleotides matching TRBD1. CDR1 is LNHNV, CDR2 YYDKDF, per germline (reference sequence). V trimming: 3 bases; J trimming: 9 bases; junction bases outside the gene matches: 4. This CDR3 region has 12 residues. In DNA form, the CDR3 reads TGTGCCACCAGCAGGGAGACAGGGAAAGCTTTCTTT. Translated: CATSRETGKAFF.

The gene calls are TRBV10-3 and TRBJ2-1; D possibly uses TRBD1 or TRBD2 (6 bases each). Trimming stripped 2 bases from V and 8 bases from J, with 13 bases between. The CDR3 contains 14 residues. Germline CDR1 is ENHRY and CDR2 is SYGVKD. The CDR3 nucleotides are TGTGCCATCAGTGAGAGGGGGGCTAGAGATGAGCAGTTCTTC. Translating gives CAISERGARDEQFF.

The V call is TRBV18, the J call TRBJ1-1; D unclear. V dropped 5 bases and J dropped 2 bases, with 15 bases sitting between them. The CDR3 loop spans 15 amino acids. CDR1 and CDR2 from the germline V gene are KGHSH and LQKENI. CDR3: CASSSSYAGNTEAFF. The CDR3 nucleotides are TGTGCCAGCTCATCGTCGTACGCAGGAAACACTGAAGCTTTCTTT.

As regards this clonotype: The final CDR3 position lacks the conserved phenylalanine or tryptophan, pointing to a likely read error. In DNA form, the CDR3 reads TGCAGTGCTGGGGACGGACTTTACGAGCAGTACCTC. Its translation: CSAGDGLYEQYL. This chain connects TRBV20-1 to TRBJ2-7; perhaps D is TRBD1 or TRBD2 (5 bases each). This CDR3 spans 12 amino acids. Per germline, CDR1 DFQATT and CDR2 SNEGSKA (reference sequence). V was pared by 5 bases and J by 4 bases, with 12 bases between.

The chain links TRBV29-1 to TRBJ1-3; 9 positions match TRBD1. The trim removed 2 bases at V and 7 bases at J, leaving 9 bases unmatched. The CDR3 has 15 residues. The germline V gene encodes CDR1 SQVTM and CDR2 ANQGSEA. The CDR3 spells CSVESGTGIGNTIYF. CDR3 DNA: TGCAGCGTTGAATCCGGGACAGGGATAGGGAACACCATATATTTT.

The table lists this clonotype with a count of one. This chain connects TRBV5-1 to TRBJ2-5; D is unresolved. Trimming shortened V by 5 bases and J by 4 bases, and 6 bases separated the two germline ends. Germline V lookup: CDR1 SGHRS, CDR2 YFSETQ. The CDR3 extends over 11 amino acids. For the CDR3, the DNA is TGCGCCAGCAGGTTTGCAGAGACCCAGTACTTC. Translating gives CASRFAETQYF. Based on the CDR3 plus reference TRBV5-1 and TRBJ2-5, the full variable domain is KAGVTQTPRYLIKTRGQQVTLSCSPISGHRSVSWYQQTPGQGLQFLFEYFSETQRNKGNFPGRFSGRQFSNSRSEMNVSTLELGDSALYLCASRFAETQYFGPGTRLLVL.

J is TRBJ1-5 and V is TRBV7-2; the D gene is possibly TRBD1 (5 bases). The V gene's germline CDR1 is SGHTA and CDR2 FQGNSA. There are 15 residues in the CDR3. Deletions cut 4 bases from V and 4 bases from J, with 14 bases between. Written as DNA, the CDR3 is TGTGCCAGCAGCTGGGGACCCAACCCGAATCAGCCCCAGCATTTT. It yields the protein CASSWGPNPNQPQHF.

The V gene is TRBV10-3, the J gene TRBJ1-5, with a weak D call TRBD1 (5 bases). The CDR3 consists of 13 residues. V was clipped by 10 bases and J by 0 bases, with 10 bases between them. The germline gives CDR1 ENHRY, CDR2 SYGVKD. The CDR3 region is CATADSSNQPQHF. The CDR3 nucleotides read TGTGCCACCGCCGACAGTAGCAATCAGCCCCAGCATTTT.